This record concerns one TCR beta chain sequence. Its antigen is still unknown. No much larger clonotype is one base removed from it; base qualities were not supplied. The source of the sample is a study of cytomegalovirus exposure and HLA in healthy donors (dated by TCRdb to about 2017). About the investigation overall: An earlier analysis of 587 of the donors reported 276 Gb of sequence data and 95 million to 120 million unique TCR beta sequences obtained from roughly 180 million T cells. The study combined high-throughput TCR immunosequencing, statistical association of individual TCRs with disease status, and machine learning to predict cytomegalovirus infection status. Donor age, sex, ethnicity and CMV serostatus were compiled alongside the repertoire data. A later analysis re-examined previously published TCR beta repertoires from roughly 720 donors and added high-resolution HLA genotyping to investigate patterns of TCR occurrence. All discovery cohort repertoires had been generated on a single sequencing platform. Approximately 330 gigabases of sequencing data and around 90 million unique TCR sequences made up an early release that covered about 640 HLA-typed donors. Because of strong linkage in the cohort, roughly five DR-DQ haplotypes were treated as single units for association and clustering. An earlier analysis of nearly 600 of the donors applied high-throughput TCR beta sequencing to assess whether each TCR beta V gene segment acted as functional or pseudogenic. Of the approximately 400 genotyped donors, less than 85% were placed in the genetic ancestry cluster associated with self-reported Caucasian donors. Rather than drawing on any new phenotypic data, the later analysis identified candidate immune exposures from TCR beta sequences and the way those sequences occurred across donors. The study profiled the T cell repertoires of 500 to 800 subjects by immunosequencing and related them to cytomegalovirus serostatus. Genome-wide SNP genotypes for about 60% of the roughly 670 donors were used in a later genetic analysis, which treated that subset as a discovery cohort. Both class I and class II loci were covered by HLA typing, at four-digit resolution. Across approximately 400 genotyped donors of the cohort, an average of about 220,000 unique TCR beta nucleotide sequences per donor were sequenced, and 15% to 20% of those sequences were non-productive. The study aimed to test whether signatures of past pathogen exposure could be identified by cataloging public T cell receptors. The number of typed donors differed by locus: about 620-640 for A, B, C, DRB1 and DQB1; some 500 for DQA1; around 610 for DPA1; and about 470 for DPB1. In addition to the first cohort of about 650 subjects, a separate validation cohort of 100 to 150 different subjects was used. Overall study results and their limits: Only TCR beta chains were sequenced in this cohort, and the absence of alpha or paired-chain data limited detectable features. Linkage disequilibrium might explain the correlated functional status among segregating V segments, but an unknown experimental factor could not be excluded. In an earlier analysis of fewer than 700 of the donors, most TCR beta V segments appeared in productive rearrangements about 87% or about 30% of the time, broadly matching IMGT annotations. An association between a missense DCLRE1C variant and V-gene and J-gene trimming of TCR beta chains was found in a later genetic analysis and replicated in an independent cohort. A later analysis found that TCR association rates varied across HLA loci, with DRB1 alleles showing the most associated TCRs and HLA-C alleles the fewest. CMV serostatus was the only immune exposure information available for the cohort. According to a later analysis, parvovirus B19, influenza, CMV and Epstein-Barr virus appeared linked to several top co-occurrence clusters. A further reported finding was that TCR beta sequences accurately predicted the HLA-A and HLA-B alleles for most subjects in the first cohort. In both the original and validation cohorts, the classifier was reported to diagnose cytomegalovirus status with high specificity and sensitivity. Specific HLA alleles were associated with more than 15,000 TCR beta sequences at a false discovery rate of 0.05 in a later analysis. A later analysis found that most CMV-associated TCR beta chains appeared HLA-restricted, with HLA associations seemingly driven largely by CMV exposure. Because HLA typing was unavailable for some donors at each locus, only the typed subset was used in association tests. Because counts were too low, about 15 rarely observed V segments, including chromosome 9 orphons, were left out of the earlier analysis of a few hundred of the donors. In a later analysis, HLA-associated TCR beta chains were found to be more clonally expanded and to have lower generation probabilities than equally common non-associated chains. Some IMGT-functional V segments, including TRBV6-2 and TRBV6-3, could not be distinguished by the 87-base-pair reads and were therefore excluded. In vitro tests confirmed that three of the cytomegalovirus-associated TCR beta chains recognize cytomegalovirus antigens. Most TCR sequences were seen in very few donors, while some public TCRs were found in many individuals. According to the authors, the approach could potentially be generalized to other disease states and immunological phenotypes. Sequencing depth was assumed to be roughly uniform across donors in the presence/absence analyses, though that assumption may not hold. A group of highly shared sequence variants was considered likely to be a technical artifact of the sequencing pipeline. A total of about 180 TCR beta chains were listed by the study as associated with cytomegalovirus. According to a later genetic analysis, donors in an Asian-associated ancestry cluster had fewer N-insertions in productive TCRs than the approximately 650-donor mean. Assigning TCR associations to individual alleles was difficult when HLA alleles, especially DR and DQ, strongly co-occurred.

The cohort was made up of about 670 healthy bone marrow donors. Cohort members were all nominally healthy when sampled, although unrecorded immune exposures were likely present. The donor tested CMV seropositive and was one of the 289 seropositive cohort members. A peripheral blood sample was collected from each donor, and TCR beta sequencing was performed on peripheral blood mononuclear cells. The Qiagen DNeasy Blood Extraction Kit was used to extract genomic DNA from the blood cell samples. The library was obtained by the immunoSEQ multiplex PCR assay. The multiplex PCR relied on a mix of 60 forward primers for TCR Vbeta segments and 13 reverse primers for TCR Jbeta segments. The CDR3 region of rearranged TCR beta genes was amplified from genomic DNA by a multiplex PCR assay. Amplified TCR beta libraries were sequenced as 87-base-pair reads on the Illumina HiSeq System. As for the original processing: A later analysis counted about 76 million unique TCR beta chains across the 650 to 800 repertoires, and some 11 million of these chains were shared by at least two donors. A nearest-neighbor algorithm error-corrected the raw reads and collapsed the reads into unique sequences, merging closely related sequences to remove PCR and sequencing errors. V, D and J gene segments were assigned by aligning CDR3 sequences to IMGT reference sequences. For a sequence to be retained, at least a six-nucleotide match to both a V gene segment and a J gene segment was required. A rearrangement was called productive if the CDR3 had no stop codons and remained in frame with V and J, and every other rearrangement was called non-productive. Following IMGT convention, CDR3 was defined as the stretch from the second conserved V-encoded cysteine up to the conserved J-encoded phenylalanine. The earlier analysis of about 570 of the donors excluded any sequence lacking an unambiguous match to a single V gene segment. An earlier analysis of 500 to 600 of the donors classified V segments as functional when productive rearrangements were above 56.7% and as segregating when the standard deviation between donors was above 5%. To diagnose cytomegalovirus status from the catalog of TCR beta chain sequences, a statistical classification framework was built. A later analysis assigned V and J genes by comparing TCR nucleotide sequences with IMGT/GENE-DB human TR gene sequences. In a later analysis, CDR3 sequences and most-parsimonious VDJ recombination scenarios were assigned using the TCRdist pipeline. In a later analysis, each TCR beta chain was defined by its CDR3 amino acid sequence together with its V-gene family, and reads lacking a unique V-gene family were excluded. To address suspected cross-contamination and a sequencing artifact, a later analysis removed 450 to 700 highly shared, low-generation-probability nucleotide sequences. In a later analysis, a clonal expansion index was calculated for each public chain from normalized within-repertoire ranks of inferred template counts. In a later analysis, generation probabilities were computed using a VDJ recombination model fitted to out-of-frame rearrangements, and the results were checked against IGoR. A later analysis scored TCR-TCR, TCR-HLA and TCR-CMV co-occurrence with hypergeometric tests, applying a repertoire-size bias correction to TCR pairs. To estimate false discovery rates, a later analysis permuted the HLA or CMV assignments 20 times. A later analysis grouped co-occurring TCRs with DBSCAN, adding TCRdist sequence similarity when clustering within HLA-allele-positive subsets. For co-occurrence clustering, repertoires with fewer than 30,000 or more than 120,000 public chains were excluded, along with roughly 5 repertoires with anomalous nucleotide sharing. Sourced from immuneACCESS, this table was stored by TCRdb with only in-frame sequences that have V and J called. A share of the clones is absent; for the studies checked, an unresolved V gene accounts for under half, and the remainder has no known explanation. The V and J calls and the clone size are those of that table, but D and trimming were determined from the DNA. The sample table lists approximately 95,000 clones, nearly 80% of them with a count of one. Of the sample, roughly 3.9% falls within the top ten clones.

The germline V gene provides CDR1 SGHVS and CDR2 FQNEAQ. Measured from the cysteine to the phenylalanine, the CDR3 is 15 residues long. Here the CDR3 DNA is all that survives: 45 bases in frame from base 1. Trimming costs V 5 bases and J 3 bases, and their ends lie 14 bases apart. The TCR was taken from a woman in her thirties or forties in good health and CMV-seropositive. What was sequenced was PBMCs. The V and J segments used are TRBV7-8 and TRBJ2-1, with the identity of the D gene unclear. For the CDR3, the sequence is CASSKAPAGYNEQFF. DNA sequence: TGTGCCAGCAGCAAGGCCCCCGCAGGCTACAATGAGCAGTTCTTC.